This TCR beta chain was captured in a study of sequential checkpoint blockade in melanoma. As for the study in general: Maintenance nivolumab came after either treatment sequence. Under 25 patients had matched tumor biopsies before treatment and at week 13 after nivolumab or ipilimumab alone.

As to treatment: randomized to nivolumab then ipilimumab (arm A) or the reverse (arm B). This clone was counted between two and nine times. Its antigen is unknown. Study results and limitations: T-cell fraction and clonality followed PD-L1 and CD8+ counts, not mutational load.

Per germline, CDR1 SGHNT and CDR2 YENEEA. The CDR3 sequence is 19 residues long. V gave up 1 base and J gave up 4 bases, with 23 bases separating them. Some clones are missing from TCRdb's copy, which holds only in-frame ones; the method was immunoSEQ multiplex PCR. The sample carries 5,000 to 6,500 clones, 15% to 20% recorded once. This clonotype was obtained from a human donor with melanoma. The chain links TRBV11-3 to TRBJ2-1; D is perhaps TRBD1 or TRBD2 (5 bases each). This sample comprised tumor tissue (inferred from file names), obtained from a patient given nivolumab and ipilimumab in sequence. CDR3 protein: CASSLGDPYEGRVYNEQFF. CDR3 coding DNA: TGTGCCAGCAGCTTAGGGGACCCCTACGAGGGCCGAGTGTACAATGAGCAGTTCTTC.